This T cell receptor (beta chain) was recorded in a study of cytomegalovirus exposure and HLA in healthy donors. Study-level results: Later analysis demonstrated an association between a missense DCLRE1C variant and TCR beta V- and J-gene trimming.

Vbeta (60) and Jbeta (13) primers were used in the PCR. The protocol was immunoSEQ multiplex PCR, while the TCRdb copy is restricted to in-frame clones and leaves out a portion. Found here are some 100,000 clones, more than 75% of them singletons; the top ten hold 4%. The CDR3 runs to 13 residues. The ends lost 5 bases at V and 6 bases at J; junction bases unmatched: 2. Germline V gene sequence: CDR1 MNHNS, CDR2 SASEGT. The donors were healthy bone marrow donors. On this clone: Its matching antigen is unknown.

Sequenced material: PBMCs. The rearrangement links TRBV6-1 to TRBJ2-2; 8 positions match TRBD1. The TCR was taken from a woman in her fifties or sixties in good health and CMV-seropositive. The CDR3 spells CASSIQGAGELFF. Here the CDR3 DNA reads TGTGCCAGCAGTATACAGGGGGCCGGGGAGCTGTTTTTT.